This T cell receptor (beta chain) was retrieved from a study of blood T cell repertoires in COVID-19. Overall study context: PBMCs, B-cell-depleted T cells, or T cells were the source of the cDNA or gDNA that made up the material.

How the authors handled the data: Estimation of nucleated cell counts was performed using reference gene primer amplification. The repertoire was sequenced with immunoSEQ multiplex PCR; TCRdb's copy has only in-frame clones and lacks some. V, J and clone size derive from that table, while D and trimming were established from the DNA sequence. The sample yields roughly 90,000 clones, around 87% seen once. Deletions cut 10 bases from V and 3 bases from J, with 9 bases between. Germline V lookup: CDR1 ENHRY, CDR2 SYGVKD. The CDR3 contains 12 residues. The chain employs TRBV10-3 and TRBJ2-2; D gene ambiguous. Sequencing input: peripheral blood. This receptor was taken from a man aged 35 to 55 with acute or convalescent COVID-19. The CDR3 here is CATWRDTGELFF. DNA of the CDR3: TGTGCCACCTGGAGAGACACCGGGGAGCTGTTTTTT.